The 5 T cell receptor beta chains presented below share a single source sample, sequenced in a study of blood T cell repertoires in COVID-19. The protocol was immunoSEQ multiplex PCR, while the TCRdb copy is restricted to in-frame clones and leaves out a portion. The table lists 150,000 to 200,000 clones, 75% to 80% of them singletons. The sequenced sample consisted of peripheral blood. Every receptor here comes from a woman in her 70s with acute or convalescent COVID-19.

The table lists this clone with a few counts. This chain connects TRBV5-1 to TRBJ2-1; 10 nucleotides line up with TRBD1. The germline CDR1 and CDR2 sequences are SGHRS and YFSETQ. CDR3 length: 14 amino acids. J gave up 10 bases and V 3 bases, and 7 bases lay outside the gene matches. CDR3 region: CASSWGQGTGEQFF. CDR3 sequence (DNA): TGCGCCAGCAGCTGGGGACAGGGGACAGGGGAGCAGTTCTTC.

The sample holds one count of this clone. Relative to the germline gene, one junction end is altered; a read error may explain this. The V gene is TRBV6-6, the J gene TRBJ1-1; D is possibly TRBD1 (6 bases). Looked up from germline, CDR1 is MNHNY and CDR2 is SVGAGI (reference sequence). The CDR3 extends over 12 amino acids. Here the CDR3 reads CASSSPQGHRIF. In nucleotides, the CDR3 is TGTGCCAGCAGTTCACCCCAGGGACATAGGATCTTT.

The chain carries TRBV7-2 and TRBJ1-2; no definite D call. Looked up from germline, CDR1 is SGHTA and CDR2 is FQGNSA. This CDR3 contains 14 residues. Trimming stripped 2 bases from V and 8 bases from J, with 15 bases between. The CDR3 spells CASSLIIGGGGYTF. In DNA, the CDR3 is TGTGCCAGCAGCTTAATCATAGGCGGCGGGGGCTACACCTTC.

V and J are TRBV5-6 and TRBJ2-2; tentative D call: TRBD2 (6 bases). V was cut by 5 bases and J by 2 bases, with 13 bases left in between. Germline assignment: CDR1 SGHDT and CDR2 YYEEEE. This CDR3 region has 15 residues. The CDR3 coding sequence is TGTGCCAGCAGTCTCTACGGGAGCAACACCGGGGAGCTGTTTTTT. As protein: CASSLYGSNTGELFF.

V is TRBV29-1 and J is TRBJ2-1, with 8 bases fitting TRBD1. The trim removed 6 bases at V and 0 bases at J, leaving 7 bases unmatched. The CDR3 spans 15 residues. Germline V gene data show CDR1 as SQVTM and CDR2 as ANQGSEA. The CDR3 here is CSVSQGAISYNEQFF. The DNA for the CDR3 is TGCAGCGTATCCCAGGGGGCTATCTCCTACAATGAGCAGTTCTTC.